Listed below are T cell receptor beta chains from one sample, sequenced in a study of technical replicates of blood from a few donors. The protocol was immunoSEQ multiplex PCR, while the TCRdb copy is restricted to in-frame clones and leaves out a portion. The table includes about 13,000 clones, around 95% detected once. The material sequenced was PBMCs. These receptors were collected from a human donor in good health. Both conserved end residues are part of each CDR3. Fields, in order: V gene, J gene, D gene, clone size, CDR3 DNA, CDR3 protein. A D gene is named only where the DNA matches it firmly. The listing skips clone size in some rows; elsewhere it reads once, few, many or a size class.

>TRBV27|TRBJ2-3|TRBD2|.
TGTGCCAGCAGGCCCCTTAGCGGGAGTTGGACAGATACGCAGTATTTT
CASRPLSGSWTDTQYF
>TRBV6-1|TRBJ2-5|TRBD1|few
TGTGCCAGCAGCTTACAGGGACAGAAGCAAGAGACCCAGTACTTC
CASSLQGQKQETQYF
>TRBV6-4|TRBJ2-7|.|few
TGTGCCAGCAGTGTGAAAGGGGATGGGCCCTACGAGCAGTACTTC
CASSVKGDGPYEQYF
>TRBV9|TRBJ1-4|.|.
TGTGCCAGCAGCCGCCGGGGGACGAATAATGAAAAACTGTTTTTT
CASSRRGTNNEKLFF
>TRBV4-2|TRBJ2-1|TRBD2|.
TGTGCCAGCAGCCACGACCGAGGAGCGGGAAGGGAGCAGTTCTTC
CASSHDRGAGREQFF
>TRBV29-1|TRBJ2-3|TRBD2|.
TGCAGCGTCTCACGGGGACTAGCGGGCACAGATACGCAGTATTTT
CSVSRGLAGTDTQYF
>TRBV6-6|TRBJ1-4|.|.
TGTGCCAGCAGTTATTACCGGGGGGCGAGGGAAAAACTGTTTTTT
CASSYYRGAREKLFF
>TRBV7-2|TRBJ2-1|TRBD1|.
TGTGCCAGCAGCTCCTCGACAGGGAGCTCCTACAATGAGCAGTTCTTC
CASSSSTGSSYNEQFF
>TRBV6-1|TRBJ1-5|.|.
TGTGCCAGCAGTGATTCGGGGATAGGGAGGACGCAGCCCCAGCATTTT
CASSDSGIGRTQPQHF
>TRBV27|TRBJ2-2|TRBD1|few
TGTGCCAGCAGCCTTGGGACAGTCGGGGAGCTGTTTTTT
CASSLGTVGELFF
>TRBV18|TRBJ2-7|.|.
TGTGCCAGCTCACCCAGGGCGCGATCCGAGCAGTACTTC
CASSPRARSEQYF
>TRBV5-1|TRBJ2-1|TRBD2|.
TGCGCCAGCAGCTTGGTTGTTAGCGGGAATGAGCAGTTCTTC
CASSLVVSGNEQFF
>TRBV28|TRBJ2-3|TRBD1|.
TGTGCCAGCAGTTCCGGACAGGGTAATTTCCATACGCAGTATTTT
CASSSGQGNFHTQYF
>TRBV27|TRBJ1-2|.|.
TGTGCCAGCAGTTCCCCCCGCAGAGCAAAGCGGGGCTACACCTTC
CASSSPRRAKRGYTF
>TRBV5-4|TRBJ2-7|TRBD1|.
TGTGCCAGCAGCCCCGAGGGGCAGGGGGCCTACGAGCAGTACTTC
CASSPEGQGAYEQYF
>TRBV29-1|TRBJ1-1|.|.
TGCAGCGCCTCCGATTGGGAGAGCACTGAAGCTTTCTTT
CSASDWESTEAFF
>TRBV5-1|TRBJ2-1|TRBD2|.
TGCGCCAGCAGCGTGGGGTCCGGGACTAGGTATGAGCAGTTCTTC
CASSVGSGTRYEQFF
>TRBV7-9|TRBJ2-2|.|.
TGTGCCAGCAGCTCGCGGACTCACCCGGGCACCGGGGAGCTGTTTTTT
CASSSRTHPGTGELFF
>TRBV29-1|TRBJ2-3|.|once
TGCAGCGACCTCGCAGGGAGCACAGATACGCAGTATTTT
CSDLAGSTDTQYF
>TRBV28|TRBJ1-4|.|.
TGTGCCAGCAGCCACCGCGGGCGTGAAAAACTGTTTTTT
CASSHRGREKLFF
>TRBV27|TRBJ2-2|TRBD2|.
TGTGCCAGCAGTGGACTAGCGGGAGCTCAACACACCGGGGAGCTGTTTTTT
CASSGLAGAQHTGELFF
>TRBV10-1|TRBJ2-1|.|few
TGCGCCAGCAGTGGACAGGCCAATGAGCAGTTCTTC
CASSGQANEQFF
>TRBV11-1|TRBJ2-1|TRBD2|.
TGTGCCAGCAGCGTAACCGGGACTAGCGGGTATCGCCCCTACAATGAGCAGTTCTTC
CASSVTGTSGYRPYNEQFF
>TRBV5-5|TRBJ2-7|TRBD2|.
TGTGCCAGCAGCTTGACTGGGACTAGACCTTCCTACGAGCAGTACTTC
CASSLTGTRPSYEQYF
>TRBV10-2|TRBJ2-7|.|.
TGCGCCAGCAGTGAAACAGGAACTTACTACGAGCAGTACTTC
CASSETGTYYEQYF
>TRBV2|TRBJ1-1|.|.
TGTGCCAGCAGTGGGGGAGGAGCCTCAAACACTGAAGCTTTCTTT
CASSGGGASNTEAFF
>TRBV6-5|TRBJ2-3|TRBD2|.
TGTGCCAGCACCAAGACTAGCGCGGGCACAGATACGCAGTATTTT
CASTKTSAGTDTQYF
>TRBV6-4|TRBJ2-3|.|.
TGTGCCAGCAGCCCGGGACTGAGCACAGATACGCAGTATTTT
CASSPGLSTDTQYF
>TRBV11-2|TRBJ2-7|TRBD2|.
TGTGCCAGCAGCTTAGATTGGGGGGGGGAGCAGTACTTC
CASSLDWGGEQYF
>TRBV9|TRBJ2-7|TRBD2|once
TGTGCCAGCAGCGTAGGGCCTAGCGGAGTCTACGAGCAGTACTTC
CASSVGPSGVYEQYF
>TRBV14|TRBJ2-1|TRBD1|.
TGTGCCAGCAGCCAAACTCCGGGACAGAGCTCCTACAATGAGCAGTTCTTC
CASSQTPGQSSYNEQFF
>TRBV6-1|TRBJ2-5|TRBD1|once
TGTGCCAGCAGTGAAGCGGGGACAGGGGGTTACGAGACCCAGTACTTC
CASSEAGTGGYETQYF
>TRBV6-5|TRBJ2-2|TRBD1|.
TGTGCCAGCAGCCGGGACAGGGTGCATTCCGGGGAGCTGTTTTTT
CASSRDRVHSGELFF
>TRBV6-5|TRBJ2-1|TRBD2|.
TGTGCCAGCAGGGGGACTAGCGGAGTCTACAATGAGCAGTTCTTC
CASRGTSGVYNEQFF
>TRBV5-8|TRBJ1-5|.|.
TGTGCCAGCAGCTCCCCGGGAGGGGATCAGCCCCAGCATTTT
CASSSPGGDQPQHF
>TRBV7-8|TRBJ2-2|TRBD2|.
TGTGCCAGCAGCTTCCCCGGGACTAGCGGTTCCACCGGGGAGCTGTTTTTT
CASSFPGTSGSTGELFF
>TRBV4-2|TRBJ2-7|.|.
TGTGCCAGCAGCCAAGACCTTAGCGGCTACGAGCAGTACTTC
CASSQDLSGYEQYF
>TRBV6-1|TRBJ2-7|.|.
TGTGCCAGCAGTGAAGGGGCCGGCATGCAGTACGAGCAGTACTTC
CASSEGAGMQYEQYF
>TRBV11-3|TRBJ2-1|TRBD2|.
TGTGCCAGCAGCTCTGGACTAGCCTACAATGAGCAGTTCTTC
CASSSGLAYNEQFF
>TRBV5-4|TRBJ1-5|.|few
TGTGCCAGCAGCTTGATTCTGTATCAGCCCCAGCATTTT
CASSLILYQPQHF
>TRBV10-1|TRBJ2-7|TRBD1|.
TGCGCCAGCAGTCCGGAGGGGACAGGGATTGTGGGGCAGTACTTC
CASSPEGTGIVGQYF
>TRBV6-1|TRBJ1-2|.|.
TGTGCCAGCAGTGAAATGGGCAGTGCTAACTATGGCTACACCTTC
CASSEMGSANYGYTF
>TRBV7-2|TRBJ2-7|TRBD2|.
TGTGCCAGCAGCTTTCTAGCGGGAGGAGCCCACGAGCAGTACTTC
CASSFLAGGAHEQYF
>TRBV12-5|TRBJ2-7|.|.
TGTGCTAGTGGTTTAGGGACTGGGGTGGGCGAGCAGTACTTC
CASGLGTGVGEQYF
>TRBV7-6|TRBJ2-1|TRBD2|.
TGTGCCAGCAGCTTAGCTTGGACTAGCGGGACAAATGAGCAGTTCTTC
CASSLAWTSGTNEQFF
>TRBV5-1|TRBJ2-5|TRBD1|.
TGCGCCAGCAGCACCACGGACAGGCAAGAGACCCAGTACTTC
CASSTTDRQETQYF
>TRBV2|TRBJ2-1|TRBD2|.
TGTGCCAGCAGTGAGGGACTAGCGGTTGAGCAGTTCTTC
CASSEGLAVEQFF
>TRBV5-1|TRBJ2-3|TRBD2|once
TGCGCCAGCAGCCCCGGGACTAGCGGATTCGCGCAGTATTTT
CASSPGTSGFAQYF
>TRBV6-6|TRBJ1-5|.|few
TGTGCCAGCAGTCGGGGGGACCCAGGTTCCCAGCCCCAGCATTTT
CASSRGDPGSQPQHF
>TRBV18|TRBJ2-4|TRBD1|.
TGTGCCAGCTCACTTGGGCGGCCGGGACAGGGGAATGTACCCAATACCAAAAACATTCAGTACTTC
CASSLGRPGQGNVPNTKNIQYF
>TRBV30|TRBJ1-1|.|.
TGTGCCTGGAGTCCAGGCCAGACCAACACTGAAGCTTTCTTT
CAWSPGQTNTEAFF
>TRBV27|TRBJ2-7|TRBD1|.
TGTGCCAGCAGTATTGACAGGGGGAGCTCCTACGAGCAGTACTTC
CASSIDRGSSYEQYF
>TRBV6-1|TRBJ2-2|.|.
TGTGCCAGCAACCCAGCGGGTACCGGGGAGCTGTTTTTT
CASNPAGTGELFF